This T cell receptor (beta chain) was sequenced during a study of T cells in localized non-small cell lung cancer (dated by TCRdb to 2018 to 2020). Concerning the study at large: The study examined T cell repertoires in a few hundred patients with early-stage NSCLC and compared tumors with uninvolved tumor-adjacent lungs. All 250 or so NSCLC patients in the cohort were treatment-naive and had localized lung tumors that were resected. A mean age of approximately 70 years was recorded for the NSCLC patients, of whom under 150 were male and more than 95 were female.

The immunoSEQ Assay was used to sequence TCR beta CDR3 regions from DNA. Turning to the authors' computational methods: To compute T cell density, TCR beta template counts were normalized to usable DNA, which was estimated by amplifying housekeeping genes. The preseqR package was used to estimate richness by extrapolating to 400,000 templates for PBMC samples and to 120,000 templates for tissue samples. Clonality was defined as one minus Pielou's evenness. To identify tissue-enriched TCRs, differential abundance testing was run on productive amino-acid clonotypes with a minimum total count of 5 and an alpha of 0.1. The Jaccard Index and the Morisita Overlap Index were used to measure repertoire overlap between compartments. GLIPH grouped TCR beta CDR3s together with public tetramer-defined viral CDR3s, and a viral motif had to include at least three viral sequences and show V-gene enrichment. TCRdb holds this immuneACCESS table with in-frame rearrangements only. Some clones are missing; in checked studies, unresolved V genes explain under half, and the rest has no known cause. V, J and clone size reflect that table, while D and trimming were determined from the DNA. For this sample the table gives 90,000 to 95,000 clones, of which roughly 86% were detected only once. The top ten clones comprise around 15% of the sample.

A word on this clone: No antigen is known for it. Nothing much larger sits one base from this clone, and base qualities are not available.

The germline ends are 6 bases apart after V is trimmed by 1 base and J by 6 bases. Per the germline V gene, SGHTA is the CDR1 and FQGNSA is the CDR2. The CDR3 has 13 amino acids, counting the end cysteine and phenylalanine. Only the CDR3 DNA is retained, 39 bases long and in frame from the first base. General findings and caveats noted by the study authors: A median of roughly 60 of the top 100 tumor clones turned up in the paired uninvolved adjacent lung, and 25 to 35 of those clones also ranked among the top 100 of that same adjacent lung. Longer overall survival was associated with higher blood T cell density, whereas shorter survival was associated with higher adjacent-lung clonality. Because of the exploratory design, TCR variables were selected using unadjusted p-values without false-discovery rate correction. Because multi-region sequencing of the tumors was not done, intratumor heterogeneity could not be ruled out. The highest T cell clonality was observed in uninvolved tumor-adjacent lung, where clonality exceeded that of tumor, suggesting that antigenic responses were more focused in uninvolved tumor-adjacent lung.

At diagnosis, peripheral blood, uninvolved tumor-adjacent lung and tumor were collected and stored as a combination of fresh-frozen and FFPE material. For TCR repertoire profiling, blood samples were analyzed as peripheral blood mononuclear cells. The sequenced sample was peripheral blood, obtained before any cancer treatment. The sequence came from a man aged 35 to 70 with stage I squamous cell lung carcinoma. The chain links TRBV7-2 with TRBJ2-2; a confident D gene designation cannot be given. The sequence in DNA is TGTGCCAGCAGCTTAGGGCAGGCCGGGGAGCTGTTTTTT. Its coded protein is CASSLGQAGELFF.